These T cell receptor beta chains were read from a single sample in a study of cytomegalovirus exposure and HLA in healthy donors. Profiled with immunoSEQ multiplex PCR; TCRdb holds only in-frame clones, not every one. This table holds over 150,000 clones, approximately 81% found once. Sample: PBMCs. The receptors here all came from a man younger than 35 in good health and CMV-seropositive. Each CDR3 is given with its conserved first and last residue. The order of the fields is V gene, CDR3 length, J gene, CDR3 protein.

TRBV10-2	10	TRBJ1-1	CASGTDEAFF
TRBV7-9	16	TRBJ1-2	CASSSLREEGDYGYTF
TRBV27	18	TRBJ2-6	CASSSWTGSSSGANVLTF
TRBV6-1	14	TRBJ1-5	CASKVGGTNQPQHF
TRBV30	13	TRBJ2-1	CAWLAGGGNEQFF
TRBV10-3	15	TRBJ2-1	CAISILLPVNNEQFF
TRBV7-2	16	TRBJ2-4	CASRSAGQGAWGIQYF
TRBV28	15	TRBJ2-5	CASSFRDRDIKTQYF
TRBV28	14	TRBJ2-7	CASGFTGGRGEQYF
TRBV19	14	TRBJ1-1	CASREGTDPTEAFF
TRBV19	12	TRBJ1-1	CASSITGYEAFF
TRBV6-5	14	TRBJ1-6	CASSLDRVGSPLHF
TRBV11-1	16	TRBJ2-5	CASSHYGGGTQETQYF
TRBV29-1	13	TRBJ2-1	CSVKRGPYNEQFF
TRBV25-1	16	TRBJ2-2	CASSDPSEGRAGELFF
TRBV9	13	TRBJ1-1	CASSRKDRGEAFF
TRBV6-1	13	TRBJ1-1	CASTPRGAPEAFF
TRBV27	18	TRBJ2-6	CASSFTEEGSFGANVLTF
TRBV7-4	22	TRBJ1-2	CASSLAILINSRGRWCSDGYTF
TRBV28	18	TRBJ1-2	CASSLPNRGPLDHYGYTF
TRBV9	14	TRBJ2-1	CASSLAGRYNEQFF
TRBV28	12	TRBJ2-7	CASSLDSYEQYF
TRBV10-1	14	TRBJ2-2	CASSEGMNTGELFF
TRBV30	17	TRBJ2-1	CAWSTTRTSGAYNEQFF
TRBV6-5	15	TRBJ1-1	CASSYSNRVNTEAFF
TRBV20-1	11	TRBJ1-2	CSASIGAGYTF
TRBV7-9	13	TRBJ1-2	CASSSPSDYGYTF
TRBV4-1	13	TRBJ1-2	CASSPGQGGGYTF
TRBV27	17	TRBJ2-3	CASSHSPSGLITDTQYF
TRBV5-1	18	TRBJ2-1	CASSLGLAGTAGYNEQFF